Listed here are 17 T cell receptor beta chains from one sample, sequenced in a study of blood T cells in healthy people across ages. Primed by a sample-barcoded 5' primer and a J-beta primer mix, a second PCR proceeded for about 7 to 11 cycles. TCRdb used MiXCR to reprocess the 5' RACE reads, holding one entry per CDR3 protein. Of 1,300,000 or so distinct CDR3 sequences listed, approximately 59% were seen once; the top ten hold over 5%. The sequenced sample consisted of blood. The receptors were sampled from a man in his late teens or twenties in good health.

V usage is TRBV7-9 and J usage is TRBJ2-1; the match to TRBD2 covers 9 bases. The CDR3 is 13 amino acids. V was clipped by 1 base and J by 14 bases; unmatched bases: 6. Germline V gives CDR1 SEHNR, CDR2 FQNEAQ (reference sequence). In DNA, the CDR3 is TGTGCCAGCAGCTTAGGACTAGCGGAGGGGGAGTTCTTC. Encoded protein: CASSLGLAEGEFF.

The genes are TRBV20-1 and TRBJ1-4, with D perhaps TRBD1 (5 bases). Germline CDR1 is DFQATT and CDR2 is SNEGSKA (reference sequence). Deletions cut 5 bases from V and 6 bases from J, with 16 bases between. This CDR3 is built from 14 residues. CDR3 nucleotide sequence: TGCAGTGCTGGGGGTGAAACATGGGATGAAAAACTGTTTTTT. It is translated as CSAGGETWDEKLFF.

V is TRBV3-1 and J is TRBJ1-3, with D uncertain. V was trimmed by 0 bases and J by 0 bases, leaving 6 bases between them. The CDR3 extends over 15 amino acids. Germline CDR1 is LGHDT and CDR2 is YNNKEL (reference sequence). CDR3 amino acids: CASSQDGSSGNTIYF. The CDR3 nucleotides are TGTGCCAGCAGCCAAGACGGGAGCTCTGGAAACACCATATATTTT.

The rearrangement joins TRBV18 to TRBJ2-7; 11 bases match TRBD2. The CDR3 consists of 18 residues. J was trimmed by 6 bases and V by 5 bases; bases with no gene match: 18. CDR1 and CDR2 (germline): KGHSH, LQKENI. Here the CDR3 reads CASSTLPSGGTGIGEQYF. DNA of the CDR3: TGTGCCAGCTCAACCCTACCTAGCGGGGGGACCGGGATCGGCGAGCAGTACTTC.

Concerning this clonotype itself: A much larger clone sits a single nucleotide away, making a read error possible. The chain combines TRBV5-6 with TRBJ2-1, with D possibly matching TRBD1 (5 bases). This CDR3 comprises 15 residues. CDR1 SGHDT and CDR2 YYEEEE come from the germline V gene. The V end was cut by 3 bases, the J end by 7 bases, with 17 bases between. CDR3 coding DNA: TGTGCCAGCAGCTGGGAAGCAGGGCCTGGGAATGAGCAGTTCTTC. Amino acids: CASSWEAGPGNEQFF.

V and J are TRBV27 and TRBJ2-1; TRBD2 matches at 10 bases. The J call may not be correct, given that the DNA end is closer to TRBJ2-7. Germline loops: CDR1 MNHEY, CDR2 SMNVEV (reference sequence). The CDR3 totals 17 residues. The CDR3 DNA reads TGTGCCAGCAGGACTCTAGCGGGAGAGACCTCCTACAATGAGCAGTACTTC. Protein sequence: CASRTLAGETSYNEQYF.

V gene TRBV20-1 combines with J gene TRBJ2-5; 7 bases are a match to TRBD2. Looked up from germline, CDR1 is DFQATT and CDR2 is SNEGSKA (reference sequence). The CDR3 runs 16 residues. The ends lost 5 bases at V and 5 bases at J; junction bases unmatched: 17. The CDR3 region has the DNA TGCAGTGCTTTTCCTCGAGCTGGACTAGGGATCGAGACCCAGTACTTC. Translating it yields CSAFPRAGLGIETQYF.

The V gene is TRBV5-6, the J gene TRBJ2-1; 10 nucleotides align to TRBD1. Germline V CDR1 and CDR2: SGHDT, YYEEEE. There are 16 residues in the CDR3. V dropped 5 bases and J dropped 3; count of bases not matched to a gene: 8. The CDR3 bases are TGTGCCAGCAGTCCCCGGACAGGGGGGTTCTACAATGAGCAGTTCTTC. Encoded protein: CASSPRTGGFYNEQFF. The complete variable domain, with remaining parts taken from reference TRBV5-6 and TRBJ2-1, reads DAGVTQSPTHLIKTRGQQVTLRCSPKSGHDTVSWYQQALGQGPQFIFQYYEEEERQRGNFPDRFSGHQFPNYSSELNVNALLLGDSALYLCASSPRTGGFYNEQFFGPGTRLTVL.

This chain joins TRBV7-2 and TRBJ1-6; TRBD1 aligns across 8 bases. The CDR3 has 18 amino acids. The V and J ends lost 4 bases and 0 bases, in that order; junction bases with no gene match: 8. Germline loops: CDR1 SGHTA, CDR2 FQGNSA. The CDR3 reads CASSSRTGHSSYNSPLHF. Here the CDR3 DNA reads TGTGCCAGCAGCTCCCGGACAGGGCATAGCTCCTATAATTCACCCCTCCACTTT.

The rearrangement joins TRBV9 to TRBJ1-4, with 9 bases fitting TRBD1. V shed 4 bases and J 12 bases; nucleotides not matched to a gene: 13. The CDR3 covers 15 residues. Germline V lookup: CDR1 SGDLS, CDR2 YYNGEE. The CDR3 spells CASSLTGTGPPELFF. The CDR3 nucleotides read TGTGCCAGCAGCTTAACCGGGACAGGGCCACCGGAACTGTTTTTT.

The chain has TRBV20-1 and TRBJ2-1, with TRBD2 matching over 11 bases. With V trimmed by 4 bases and J by 6 bases, 8 bases remained unmatched. CDR1 DFQATT and CDR2 SNEGSKA come from the germline V gene (reference sequence). This CDR3 is 15 amino acids long. This CDR3 reads CSATTSGSRGNEQFF. The CDR3 DNA reads as TGCAGTGCTACAACTAGCGGGAGTCGTGGCAATGAGCAGTTCTTC.

V usage is TRBV29-1 and J usage is TRBJ2-5; TRBD1 might be the D (6 bases). The V and J ends lost 7 bases and 5 bases respectively, with 17 bases between them. CDR1 is SQVTM, CDR2 ANQGSEA, per germline. This CDR3 has 13 residues. The CDR3 region has the DNA TGCAGCGGTCGAACAGGGTACGCGGAGACCCAGTACTTC. Translated: CSGRTGYAETQYF.

This clonotype was detected a few times. This chain uses TRBV14 with TRBJ1-2; 7 bases agree with TRBD1. J gave up 3 bases and V 4 bases, and 8 bases lay outside the gene matches. The CDR3 covers 15 residues. CDR1 and CDR2 from the germline V gene are SGHDN and FVKESK. CDR3 nucleotide sequence: TGTGCCAGCAGCCCGGTGGAGGGGGCGGACTATGGCTACACCTTC. It yields the protein CASSPVEGADYGYTF.

The genes are TRBV4-2 and TRBJ2-5, with 10 bases aligning to TRBD2. In germline, CDR1 is LGHNA, CDR2 YNFKEQ. V lost 2 bases to trimming and J lost 11 bases; unmatched junction nucleotides: 11. The CDR3 has 15 residues. CDR3: CASSQKRGGYNEQYF. CDR3 nucleotide sequence: TGTGCCAGCAGCCAAAAGCGGGGGGGATACAATGAGCAGTACTTC.

The V gene is TRBV20-1, the J gene TRBJ1-5; D is uncertain. CDR1 and CDR2 (germline): DFQATT, SNEGSKA (reference sequence). V was trimmed by 4 bases and J by 0 bases, leaving 13 bases between them. The CDR3 extends over 15 amino acids. The DNA of the CDR3 is TGCAGTGCTAAATACGGGGTTTTTAGCAATCAGCCCCAGCATTTT. It is translated as CSAKYGVFSNQPQHF.

The chain couples TRBV12-3 or TRBV12-4 to TRBJ1-2; no definite D call. CDR3 length equals 14 residues. Trimming left V 6 bases short and J 2 bases short, with 13 bases between. CDR3 protein: CASRGVRGNYGYTF. The CDR3 coding sequence is TGTGCCAGCAGGGGAGTCCGAGGGAACTATGGCTACACCTTC.

The sample holds one count of this clonotype. The chain recombines TRBV15 with TRBJ1-1; TRBD1 is a possible D gene (5 bases). Trimming took off 3 bases at V and 11 bases at J, with 19 bases between the two ends. The germline V gene has CDR1 LNHNV and CDR2 YYDKDF (reference sequence). CDR3 length: 14 amino acids. The CDR3 sequence is CATSSPGTVSIAFF. The CDR3 bases are TGTGCCACCAGCAGTCCCGGGACCGTGAGTATTGCTTTCTTT.